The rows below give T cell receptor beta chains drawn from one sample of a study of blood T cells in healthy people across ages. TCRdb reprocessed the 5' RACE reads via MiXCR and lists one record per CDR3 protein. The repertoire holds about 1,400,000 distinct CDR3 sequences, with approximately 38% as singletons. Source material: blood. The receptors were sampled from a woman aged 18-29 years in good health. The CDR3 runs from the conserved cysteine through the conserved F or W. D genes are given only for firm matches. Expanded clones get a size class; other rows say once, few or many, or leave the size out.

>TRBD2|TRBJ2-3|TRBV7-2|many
TGTGCCAGCAGCTTAGTTGGGACTAGCGGGGCCGCTAGCACAGATACGCAGTATTTT
CASSLVGTSGAASTDTQYF
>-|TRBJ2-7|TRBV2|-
TGTGCCAGCAGGATTAAAGAGCAGTACTTC
CASRIKEQYF
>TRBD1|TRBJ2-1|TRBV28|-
TGTGCCAGCAGGTATACAGGGGGCTCCTACAATGAGCAGTTCTTC
CASRYTGGSYNEQFF
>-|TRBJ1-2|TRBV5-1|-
TGCGCCAGCAGCTCAGTAGGCCTTCCGAGGGACTATGGCTACACCTTC
CASSSVGLPRDYGYTF
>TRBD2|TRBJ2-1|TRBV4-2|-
TGTGCCAGCAGAGGGGGGGGGCTAGCGGGAGGCAGTAATGAGCAGTTCTTC
CASRGGGLAGGSNEQFF
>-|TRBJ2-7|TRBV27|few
TGTGCCAGCAGAAAGGGACTCTACGGCGGGACCGAGCAGTACTTC
CASRKGLYGGTEQYF
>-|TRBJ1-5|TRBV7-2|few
TGTGCCAGCAGCCTAGTCCCCGGGGATCAGCCCCAGCATTTT
CASSLVPGDQPQHF
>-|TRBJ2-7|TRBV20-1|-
TGCAGTGCCAGCAACCCCGCAACAGGTTTTCTGGGCTACGAGCAGTACTTC
CSASNPATGFLGYEQYF
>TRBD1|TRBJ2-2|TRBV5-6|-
TGTGCCAGCAGACCGGGACAGGGTGCGAACACCGGGGAGCTGTTTTTT
CASRPGQGANTGELFF
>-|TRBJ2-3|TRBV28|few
TGTGCCAGCAGTTTAATCGGACTCTCAGCGGCAGATACGCAGTATTTT
CASSLIGLSAADTQYF
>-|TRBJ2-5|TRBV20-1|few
TGCAGTGCTAGGGACGCTCATGAGCAGTACTTC
CSARDAHEQYF
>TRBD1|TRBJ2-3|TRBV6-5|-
TGTGCCAGCAGTTATGGGACAGGCACAGATACGCAGTATTTT
CASSYGTGTDTQYF
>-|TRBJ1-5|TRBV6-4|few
TGTGCCAGCAGTGACTCGGGCGCCCCGGACAGACACAATCAGCCCCAGCATTTT
CASSDSGAPDRHNQPQHF
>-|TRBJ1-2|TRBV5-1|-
TGCGCCAGCAGCTCGGTGGAGCCCGGCTACACCTTC
CASSSVEPGYTF
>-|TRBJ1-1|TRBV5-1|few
TGCGCCAGCAGCCTCACCACAGAGAACACTGAAGCTTTCTTT
CASSLTTENTEAFF
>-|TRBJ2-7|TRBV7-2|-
TGTGCCAGCAGCTTAGGGGGTTTTGCGGGATCCGACGAGCAGTACTTC
CASSLGGFAGSDEQYF
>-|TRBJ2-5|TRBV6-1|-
TGTGCCAGCAGTGAAGTGGAGACAGCGTTTGAAGAGACCCAGTACTTC
CASSEVETAFEETQYF
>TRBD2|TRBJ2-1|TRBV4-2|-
TGTGCCAGCGGCCAACAGACTAGCGGGAGACCCAACGAGCAGTTCTTC
CASGQQTSGRPNEQFF
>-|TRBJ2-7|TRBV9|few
TGTGCCAGCAGCGGGGAGTCGGGACAACCATACGAGCAGTACTTC
CASSGESGQPYEQYF
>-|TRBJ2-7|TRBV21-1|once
TGTGCCAGCAGCAGCCGGGACAGGGGACTGTACGAGCAGTACTTC
CASSSRDRGLYEQYF
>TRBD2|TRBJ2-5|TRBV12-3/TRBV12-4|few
TGTGCCAGCAGGGGGACTAGCTTCAATGAGCAGTACTTC
CASRGTSFNEQYF
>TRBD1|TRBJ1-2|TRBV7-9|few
TGTGCCAGCAGCGACCGGGACAGGGGAAGCTATGGCTACACCTTC
CASSDRDRGSYGYTF
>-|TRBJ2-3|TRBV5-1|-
TGCGCCAGCAGCTTGGACAGGTCCGACACAGATACGCAGTATTTT
CASSLDRSDTDTQYF
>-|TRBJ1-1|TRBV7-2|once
TGTGCCAGCAGCTTAGCGCAGGGATTATTGAACACTGAAGCTTTCTTT
CASSLAQGLLNTEAFF
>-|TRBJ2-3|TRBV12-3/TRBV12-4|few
TGTGCCAGCAGTTTGTCACAGTCTAGCACAGATACGCAGTATTTT
CASSLSQSSTDTQYF
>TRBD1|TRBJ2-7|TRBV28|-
TGTGCCAGCAGTCCCCGCGGGGACAGGGTTCACGAGCAGTACTTC
CASSPRGDRVHEQYF
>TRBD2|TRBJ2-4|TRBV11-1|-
TGTGCCAGCAGAGAGGAGCTAGCGGGGGAAAACATTCAGTACTTC
CASREELAGENIQYF
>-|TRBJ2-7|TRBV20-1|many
TGCAGTGCTAGAGACCCGAGGGTTCGCAACGAGCAGTACTTC
CSARDPRVRNEQYF
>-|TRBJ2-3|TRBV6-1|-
TGTGCCAGCGCCGTCCCGGGGTCAGATACGCAGTATTTT
CASAVPGSDTQYF
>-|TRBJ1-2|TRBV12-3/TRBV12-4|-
TGTGCCAGCAGTTTATCACCTGGTCGGGAAAAGTATGGCTACACCTTC
CASSLSPGREKYGYTF
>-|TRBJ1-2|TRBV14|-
TGTGCCAGCAGCCAAGTCTCAGGGAGGACTGGCTACACCTTC
CASSQVSGRTGYTF
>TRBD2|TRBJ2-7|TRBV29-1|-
TGCAGCGTTGAAGATCTGGGGAGGGACGAGCAGTACTTC
CSVEDLGRDEQYF
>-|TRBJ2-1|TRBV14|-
TGTGCCAGCAGCCAACTGATACAAGAGACCCAGTTCTTC
CASSQLIQETQFF
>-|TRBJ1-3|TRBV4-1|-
TGCGCCAGCAGCCAAGAGGGAGGAGGCGGAAACACCATATATTTT
CASSQEGGGGNTIYF
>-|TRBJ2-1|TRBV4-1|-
TGCGCCAGCAGCCAAGATCCTCTGGGCTACGAGCAGTTCTTC
CASSQDPLGYEQFF
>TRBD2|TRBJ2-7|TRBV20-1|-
TGCAGTGCTAGAGATCGGGGACTAGCCTACGAGCAGTACTTC
CSARDRGLAYEQYF
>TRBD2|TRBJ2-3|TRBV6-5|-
TGTGCCAGCAGTTCTACTCTCCGCGGGGGGGCAGATACGCAGTATTTT
CASSSTLRGGADTQYF
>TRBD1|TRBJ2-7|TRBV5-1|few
TGCGCCAGCAGCTTGGGCTTCGGGACAGGGGGCAGCGAGCAGTACTTC
CASSLGFGTGGSEQYF
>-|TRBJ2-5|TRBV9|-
TGTGCCAGCGACGGGGAGCTGGGGGAGACCCAGTACTTC
CASDGELGETQYF
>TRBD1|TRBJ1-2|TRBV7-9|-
TGTGCCAGCAGCCCAGTACGGGGACAGGGCCTAGCTAACTATGGCCACACCTTC
CASSPVRGQGLANYGHTF
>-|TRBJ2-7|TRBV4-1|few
TGCGCCAGCAGCGTCGGGGGTACCAACAATGAGCAGTACTTC
CASSVGGTNNEQYF
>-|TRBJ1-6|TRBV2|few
TGTGCCAGCAGCCCCCGCGAAGGGCGTAATTCACCCCTCCACTTT
CASSPREGRNSPLHF
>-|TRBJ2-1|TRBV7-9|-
TGTGCCGGCACCCAAAGGGTCGTGGGGACCTACAATGAGCAGTTCTTC
CAGTQRVVGTYNEQFF